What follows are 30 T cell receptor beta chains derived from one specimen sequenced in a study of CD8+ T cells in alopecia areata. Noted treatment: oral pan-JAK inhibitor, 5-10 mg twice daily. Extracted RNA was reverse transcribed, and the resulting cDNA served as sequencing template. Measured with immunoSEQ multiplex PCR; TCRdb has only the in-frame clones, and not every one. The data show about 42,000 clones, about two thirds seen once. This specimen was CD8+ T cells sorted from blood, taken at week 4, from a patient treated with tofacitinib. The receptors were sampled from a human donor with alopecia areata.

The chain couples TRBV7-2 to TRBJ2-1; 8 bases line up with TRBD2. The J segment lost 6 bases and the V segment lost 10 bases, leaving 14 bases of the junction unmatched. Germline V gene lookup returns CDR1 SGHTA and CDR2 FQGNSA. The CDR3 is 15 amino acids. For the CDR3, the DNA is TGTGCCACCTTAGGGGCAAGCGGGGGCTTCAATGAGCAGTTCTTC. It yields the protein CATLGASGGFNEQFF.

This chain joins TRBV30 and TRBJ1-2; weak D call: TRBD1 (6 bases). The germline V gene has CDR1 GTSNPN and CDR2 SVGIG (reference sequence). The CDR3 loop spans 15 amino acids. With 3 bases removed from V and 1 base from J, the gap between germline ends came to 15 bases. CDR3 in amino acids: CAWRATGTLNYGYTF. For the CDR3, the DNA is TGTGCCTGGAGAGCTACCGGGACACTTAACTATGGCTACACCTTC.

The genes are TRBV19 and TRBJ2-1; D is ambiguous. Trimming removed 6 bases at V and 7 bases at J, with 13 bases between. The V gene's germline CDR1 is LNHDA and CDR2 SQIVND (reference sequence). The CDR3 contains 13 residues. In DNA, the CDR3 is TGTGCCAGTAGGAAAGCACAAGGGAATGAGCAGTTCTTC. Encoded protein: CASRKAQGNEQFF.

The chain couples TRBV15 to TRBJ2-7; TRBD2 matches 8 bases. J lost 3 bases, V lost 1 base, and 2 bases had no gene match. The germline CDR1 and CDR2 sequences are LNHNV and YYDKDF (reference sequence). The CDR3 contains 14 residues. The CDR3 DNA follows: TGTGCCACCAGCAGAGTGGGGACTAGCTACGAGCAGTACTTC. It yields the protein CATSRVGTSYEQYF.

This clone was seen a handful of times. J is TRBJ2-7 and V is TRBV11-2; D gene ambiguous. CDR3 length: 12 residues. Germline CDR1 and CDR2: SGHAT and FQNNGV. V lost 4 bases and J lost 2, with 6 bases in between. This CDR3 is CASSSLPYEQYF. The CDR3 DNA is TGTGCCAGCAGCTCCCTTCCCTACGAGCAGTACTTC.

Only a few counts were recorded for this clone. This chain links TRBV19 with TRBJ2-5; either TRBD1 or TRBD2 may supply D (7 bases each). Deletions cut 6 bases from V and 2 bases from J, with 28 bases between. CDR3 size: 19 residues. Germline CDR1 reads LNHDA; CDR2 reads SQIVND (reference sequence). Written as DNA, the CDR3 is TGTGCCAGTAGCTACAGGGGAGGGCTCTCGCCGTCCATACAAGAGACCCAGTACTTC. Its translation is CASSYRGGLSPSIQETQYF.

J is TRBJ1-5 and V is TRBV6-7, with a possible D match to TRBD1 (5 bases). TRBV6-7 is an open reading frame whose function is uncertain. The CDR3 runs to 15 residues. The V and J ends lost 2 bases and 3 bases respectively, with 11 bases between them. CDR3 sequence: CASSYKPTANQPQHF. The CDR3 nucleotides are TGTGCCAGCAGTTACAAGCCGACAGCCAATCAGCCCCAGCATTTT.

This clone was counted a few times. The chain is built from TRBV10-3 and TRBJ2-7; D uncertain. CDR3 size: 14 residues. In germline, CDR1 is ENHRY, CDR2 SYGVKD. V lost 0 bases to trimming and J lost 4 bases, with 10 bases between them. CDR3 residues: CAISESGTTYEQYF. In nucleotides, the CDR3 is TGTGCCATCAGTGAGTCTGGTACAACATACGAGCAGTACTTC.

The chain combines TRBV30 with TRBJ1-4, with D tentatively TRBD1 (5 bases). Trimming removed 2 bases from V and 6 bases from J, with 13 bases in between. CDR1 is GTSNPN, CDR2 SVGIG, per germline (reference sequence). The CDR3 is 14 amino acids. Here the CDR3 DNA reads TGTGCCTGGAGTCCAGGGCTGGCTGATGAAAAACTGTTTTTT. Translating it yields CAWSPGLADEKLFF.

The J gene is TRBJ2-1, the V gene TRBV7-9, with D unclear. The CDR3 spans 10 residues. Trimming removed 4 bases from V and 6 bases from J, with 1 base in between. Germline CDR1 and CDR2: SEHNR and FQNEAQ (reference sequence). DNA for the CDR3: TGTGCCAGCAGCTCCAATGAGCAGTTCTTC. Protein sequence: CASSSNEQFF.

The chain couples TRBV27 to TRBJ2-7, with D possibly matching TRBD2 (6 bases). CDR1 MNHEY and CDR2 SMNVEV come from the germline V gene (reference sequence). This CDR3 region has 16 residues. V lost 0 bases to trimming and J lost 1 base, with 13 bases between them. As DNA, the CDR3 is TGTGCCAGCAGTTTATCGGCGGGGAGCAGATCCTACGAGCAGTACTTC. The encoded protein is CASSLSAGSRSYEQYF.

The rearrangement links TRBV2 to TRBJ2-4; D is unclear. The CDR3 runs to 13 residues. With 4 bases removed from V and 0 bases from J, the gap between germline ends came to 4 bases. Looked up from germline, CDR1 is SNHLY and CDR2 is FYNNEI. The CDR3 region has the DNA TGTGCCAGCAGTGGAGGAGCCAAAAACATTCAGTACTTC. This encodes CASSGGAKNIQYF.

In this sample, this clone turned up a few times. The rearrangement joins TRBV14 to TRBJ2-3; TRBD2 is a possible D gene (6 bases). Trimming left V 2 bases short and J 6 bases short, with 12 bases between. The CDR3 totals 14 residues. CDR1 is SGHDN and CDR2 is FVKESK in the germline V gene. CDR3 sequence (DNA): TGTGCCAGCAGCCAATTTGCTAGCGTGGATACGCAGTATTTT. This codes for CASSQFASVDTQYF.

CDR3 amino acids: CASSFSRAYEQYF. DNA for the CDR3: TGTGCCAGCAGCTTTTCTAGGGCCTACGAGCAGTACTTC. V usage is TRBV11-2 and J usage is TRBJ2-7; D unclear. With 3 bases removed from V and 2 bases from J, the gap between germline ends came to 8 bases. CDR1 and CDR2 from the germline V gene are SGHAT and FQNNGV. The CDR3 is 13 amino acids.

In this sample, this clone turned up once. Written as DNA, the CDR3 is TGCAGCGTTGAAGACCCGGGACAGGCAAACACCGGGGAGCTGTTTTTT. Residues: CSVEDPGQANTGELFF. The chain is built from TRBV29-1 and TRBJ2-2; 8 bases fit TRBD1. Trimming cost V 0 bases and J 2 bases; bases outside gene matches: 5. The CDR3 spans 16 residues. CDR1 is SQVTM, CDR2 ANQGSEA, per germline.

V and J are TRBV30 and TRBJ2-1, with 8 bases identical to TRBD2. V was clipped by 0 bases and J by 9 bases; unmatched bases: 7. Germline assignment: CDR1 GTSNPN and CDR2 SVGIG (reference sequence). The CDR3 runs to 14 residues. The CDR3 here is CAWSVDGGAREQFF. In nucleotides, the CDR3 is TGTGCCTGGAGTGTTGACGGGGGGGCCCGTGAGCAGTTCTTC.

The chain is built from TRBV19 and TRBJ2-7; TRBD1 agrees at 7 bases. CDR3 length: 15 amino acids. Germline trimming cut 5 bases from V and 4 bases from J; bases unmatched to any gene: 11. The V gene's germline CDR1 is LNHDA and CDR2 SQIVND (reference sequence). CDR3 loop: CASSVRTGQPYEQYF. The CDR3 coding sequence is TGTGCCAGTAGTGTTAGGACGGGACAGCCGTACGAGCAGTACTTC.

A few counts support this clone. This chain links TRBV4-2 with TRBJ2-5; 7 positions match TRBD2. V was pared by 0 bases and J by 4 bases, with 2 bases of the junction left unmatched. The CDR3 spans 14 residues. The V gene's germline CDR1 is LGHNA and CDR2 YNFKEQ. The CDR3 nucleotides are TGTGCCAGCAGCCAAGATCCGGGGGGAGAGACCCAGTACTTC. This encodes CASSQDPGGETQYF.

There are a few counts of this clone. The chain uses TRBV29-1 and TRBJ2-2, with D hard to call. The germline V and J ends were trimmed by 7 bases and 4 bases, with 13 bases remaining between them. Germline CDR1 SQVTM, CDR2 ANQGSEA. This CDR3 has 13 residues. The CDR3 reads CSADEMGTGELFF. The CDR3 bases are TGCAGCGCCGACGAAATGGGCACCGGGGAGCTGTTTTTT.

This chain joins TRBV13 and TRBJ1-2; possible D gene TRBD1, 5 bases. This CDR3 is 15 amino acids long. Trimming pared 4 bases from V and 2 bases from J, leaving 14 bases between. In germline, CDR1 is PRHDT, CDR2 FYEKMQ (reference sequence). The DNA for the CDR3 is TGTGCCAGCAGCTCCCAGGGCAGGGAGAACTATGGCTACACCTTC. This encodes CASSSQGRENYGYTF.

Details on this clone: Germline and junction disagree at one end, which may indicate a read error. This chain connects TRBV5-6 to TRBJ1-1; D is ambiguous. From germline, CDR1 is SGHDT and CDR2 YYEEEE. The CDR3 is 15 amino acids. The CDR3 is CASNLYYGLNTEAFF. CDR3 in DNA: TGTGCCAGCAACTTGTATTACGGACTGAACACTGAAGCTTTCTTT.

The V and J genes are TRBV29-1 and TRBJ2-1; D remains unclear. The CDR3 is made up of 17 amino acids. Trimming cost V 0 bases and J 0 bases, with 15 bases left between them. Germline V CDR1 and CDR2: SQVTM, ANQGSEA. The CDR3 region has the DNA TGCAGCGTTGAAGATCCGCTGGTTCTAAGCTCCTACAATGAGCAGTTCTTC. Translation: CSVEDPLVLSSYNEQFF.

The CDR3 reads CASSPTAGANVLTF. The CDR3 DNA sequence: TGTGCCAGTAGTCCAACAGCTGGGGCCAACGTCCTGACTTTC. The chain employs TRBV19 and TRBJ2-6; D not certain. Per germline, CDR1 LNHDA and CDR2 SQIVND (reference sequence). The CDR3 has 14 residues. Trimming shortened V by 5 bases and J by 2 bases, and 7 bases separated the two germline ends.

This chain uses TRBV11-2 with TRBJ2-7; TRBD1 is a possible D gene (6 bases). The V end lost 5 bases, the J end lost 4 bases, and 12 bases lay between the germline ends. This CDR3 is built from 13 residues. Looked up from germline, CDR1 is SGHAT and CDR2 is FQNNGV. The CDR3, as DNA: TGTGCCAGCAGCCCCGGGACACAATACGAGCAGTACTTC. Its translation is CASSPGTQYEQYF.

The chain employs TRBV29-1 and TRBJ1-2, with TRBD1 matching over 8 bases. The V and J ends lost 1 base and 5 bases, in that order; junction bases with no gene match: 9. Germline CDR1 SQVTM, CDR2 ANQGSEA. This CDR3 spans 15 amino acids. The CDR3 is CSVEGLSQGGYGYTF. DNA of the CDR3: TGCAGCGTTGAAGGTTTATCACAGGGGGGATATGGCTACACCTTC.

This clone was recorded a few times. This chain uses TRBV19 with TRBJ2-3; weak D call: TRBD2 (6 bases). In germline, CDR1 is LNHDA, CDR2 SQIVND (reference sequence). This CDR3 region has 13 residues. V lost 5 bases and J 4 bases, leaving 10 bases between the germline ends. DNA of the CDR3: TGTGCCAGTAGTGCGGGCGGGGCAGATACGCAGTATTTT. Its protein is CASSAGGADTQYF.

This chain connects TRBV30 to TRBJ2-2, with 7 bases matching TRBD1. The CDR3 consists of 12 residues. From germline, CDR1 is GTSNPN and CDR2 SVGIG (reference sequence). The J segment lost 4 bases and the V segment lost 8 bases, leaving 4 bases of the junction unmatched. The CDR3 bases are TGTGCCGGGACAGTGGGCACCGGGGAGCTGTTTTTT. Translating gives CAGTVGTGELFF.

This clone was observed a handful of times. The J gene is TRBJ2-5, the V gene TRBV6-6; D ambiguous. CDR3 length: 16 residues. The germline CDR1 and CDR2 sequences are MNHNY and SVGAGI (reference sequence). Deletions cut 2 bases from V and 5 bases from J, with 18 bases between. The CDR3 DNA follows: TGTGCCAGCAGTTACCCTTTTAGGGCAAATCGGGAGACCCAGTACTTC. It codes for CASSYPFRANRETQYF.

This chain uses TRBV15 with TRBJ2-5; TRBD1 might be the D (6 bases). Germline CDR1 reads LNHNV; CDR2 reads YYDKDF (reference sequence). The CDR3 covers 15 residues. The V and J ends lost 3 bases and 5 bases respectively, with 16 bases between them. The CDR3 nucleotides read TGTGCCACCAGCAGCGGTCCAGGGGATATGGAGACCCAGTACTTC. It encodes CATSSGPGDMETQYF.

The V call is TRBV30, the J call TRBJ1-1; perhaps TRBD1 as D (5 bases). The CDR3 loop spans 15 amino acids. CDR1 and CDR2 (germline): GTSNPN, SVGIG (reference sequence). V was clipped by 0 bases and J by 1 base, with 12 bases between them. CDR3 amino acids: CAWSVQPGANTEAFF. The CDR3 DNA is TGTGCCTGGAGTGTACAGCCTGGGGCGAACACTGAAGCTTTCTTT.